This is a list of T cell receptor beta chains from one sample in a study of blood T cell repertoires in COVID-19. The protocol was immunoSEQ multiplex PCR, while the TCRdb copy is restricted to in-frame clones and leaves out a portion. Here the sample spans about 280,000 clones, approximately 84% being singletons. The sample taken for sequencing was peripheral blood. The receptors come from a woman aged 25 to 45 who had recovered from COVID-19. Both conserved end residues are part of each CDR3. D genes are given only for firm matches. Size tells how often a clone was seen (once, few, many) or the class of an expanded clone, and some rows leave it out.

D | size | J | V | CDR3 | DNA
TRBD2 | . | TRBJ2-7 | TRBV7-2 | CASSFRTSGYEQYF | TGTGCCAGCAGCTTTCGGACTAGCGGTTACGAGCAGTACTTC
TRBD2 | . | TRBJ2-1 | TRBV19 | CASSGGLAGYYNEQFF | TGTGCCAGTAGTGGAGGGCTAGCGGGGTACTACAATGAGCAGTTCTTC
. | . | TRBJ2-7 | TRBV19 | CASSRQVSYEQYF | TGTGCCAGTAGTCGACAGGTCTCCTACGAGCAGTACTTC
. | . | TRBJ1-2 | TRBV4-3 | CASSQVLSYRDGYTF | TGCGCCAGCAGCCAAGTACTCTCTTATCGTGATGGCTACACCTTC
. | few | TRBJ2-1 | TRBV4-3 | CASSQDQYLYNEQFF | TGCGCCAGCAGCCAAGATCAGTATCTGTACAATGAGCAGTTCTTC
. | . | TRBJ2-2 | TRBV9 | CASSVETGTTGELFF | TGTGCCAGCAGCGTAGAAACAGGGACCACCGGGGAGCTGTTTTTT
TRBD2 | . | TRBJ2-1 | TRBV28 | CASSSTGTSTDNEQFF | TGTGCCAGCAGTTCCACCGGGACTAGCACCGACAATGAGCAGTTCTTC
TRBD1 | . | TRBJ2-3 | TRBV15 | CATSRVQGAHGQGTDTQYF | TGTGCCACCAGCAGAGTCCAGGGGGCACACGGGCAGGGAACAGATACGCAGTATTTT
. | . | TRBJ2-2 | TRBV24-1 | CATSDYPPGEDGELFF | TGTGCCACCAGTGATTACCCCCCGGGGGAGGACGGGGAGCTGTTTTTT
. | . | TRBJ2-7 | TRBV7-9 | CASSPWLGEQYF | TGTGCCAGCAGCCCCTGGCTCGGGGAGCAGTACTTC
TRBD2 | . | TRBJ2-5 | TRBV3-1/TRBV3-2 | CASSMGSGVETQYF | TGTGCCAGCAGCATGGGTAGCGGGGTAGAGACCCAGTACTTC
TRBD1 | . | TRBJ2-2 | TRBV3-1/TRBV3-2 | CASSQVRGLITGELFF | TGTGCCAGCAGCCAAGTCAGGGGGCTCATCACCGGGGAGCTGTTTTTT
TRBD1 | . | TRBJ2-4 | TRBV5-6 | CASSLSPTGVKNIQYF | TGTGCCAGCAGCTTGTCCCCGACAGGGGTCAAAAACATTCAGTACTTC
TRBD2 | . | TRBJ2-1 | TRBV19 | CASSRLSGLSYNEQFF | TGTGCCAGTAGTAGGCTTAGCGGGCTCTCCTACAATGAGCAGTTCTTC
TRBD1 | once | TRBJ2-7 | TRBV7-3 | CASSLWTGGSYEQYF | TGTGCCAGCAGCCTCTGGACAGGGGGCTCCTACGAGCAGTACTTC
TRBD2 | . | TRBJ2-2 | TRBV7-3 | CASSFPGTSSLFF | TGTGCCAGCAGCTTCCCCGGGACTAGTAGTCTGTTTTTT
. | . | TRBJ2-2 | TRBV12-2 | CASRLPCRGATGELFF | TGTGCAAGTCGCCTACCCTGCAGGGGCGCCACCGGGGAGCTGTTTTTT
. | . | TRBJ2-1 | TRBV19 | CASSLPRGTQYNEQFF | TGTGCCAGTAGCCTCCCCAGGGGTACCCAATACAATGAGCAGTTCTTC
. | . | TRBJ1-5 | TRBV28 | CASSLAVSNQPQHF | TGTGCCAGCAGTTTGGCGGTGTCCAATCAGCCCCAGCATTTT
. | . | TRBJ1-1 | TRBV18 | CASSPLENTEAFF | TGTGCCAGCTCACCCTTAGAGAACACTGAAGCTTTCTTT
. | . | TRBJ2-3 | TRBV7-2 | CASSSGLMGPDTQYF | TGTGCCAGCAGCTCGGGACTCATGGGACCAGATACGCAGTATTTT
TRBD1 | . | TRBJ2-1 | TRBV2 | CASSVRTGGWNEQFF | TGTGCCAGCAGTGTAAGGACAGGGGGGTGGAATGAGCAGTTCTTC
TRBD1 | few | TRBJ1-1 | TRBV7-8 | CASSIDRGRTEAFF | TGTGCCAGCAGCATAGACAGGGGCAGGACTGAAGCTTTCTTT
. | . | TRBJ1-1 | TRBV27 | CASSFGVGTEAFF | TGTGCCAGCAGTTTCGGGGTGGGCACTGAAGCTTTCTTT
TRBD2 | . | TRBJ2-5 | TRBV4-1 | CASSLSPPAGGLQETQYF | TGCGCCAGCAGCCTCTCTCCCCCAGCGGGGGGTCTACAAGAGACCCAGTACTTC
. | once | TRBJ2-1 | TRBV29-1 | CSVEVDYQGFVGNEQFF | TGCAGCGTTGAAGTAGATTACCAGGGGTTCGTGGGCAATGAGCAGTTCTTC
TRBD1 | once | TRBJ2-7 | TRBV7-2 | CASSPPGQFHEQYF | TGTGCCAGCAGCCCTCCGGGACAGTTCCACGAGCAGTACTTC
. | . | TRBJ2-3 | TRBV19 | CASSDSKITDTQYF | TGTGCCAGTTCGGACAGCAAAATCACAGATACGCAGTATTTT
TRBD1 | . | TRBJ1-4 | TRBV25-1 | CASSDTGEVHEKLFF | TGTGCCAGCAGTGACACAGGGGAGGTACATGAAAAACTGTTTTTT
TRBD1 | . | TRBJ2-7 | TRBV29-1 | CSAKGTASSYEQYF | TGCAGCGCCAAAGGGACAGCGAGCTCCTACGAGCAGTACTTC
. | . | TRBJ2-3 | TRBV11-2 | CASSLDLRADTQYF | TGTGCCAGCAGCTTAGATCTCCGGGCAGATACGCAGTATTTT
. | . | TRBJ1-2 | TRBV2 | CASSDKTGANYGYTF | TGTGCCAGCAGCGACAAGACGGGAGCTAACTATGGCTACACCTTC
. | . | TRBJ2-7 | TRBV5-4 | CASSLTGLSYEQYF | TGTGCCAGCAGCTTGACAGGGCTCTCCTACGAGCAGTACTTC
. | . | TRBJ2-7 | TRBV6-1 | CASSDRGRGREQYF | TGTGCCAGCAGTGATCGAGGCAGGGGTAGGGAGCAGTACTTC
TRBD2 | . | TRBJ2-7 | TRBV6-1 | CASSERWREDHEQYF | TGTGCCAGCAGTGAAAGATGGCGGGAGGACCACGAGCAGTACTTC
. | . | TRBJ2-3 | TRBV15 | CATSSGGTSTDTQYF | TGTGCCACCAGCAGCGGCGGTACTAGCACAGATACGCAGTATTTT
. | . | TRBJ1-1 | TRBV3-1/TRBV3-2 | CASSQAVGGGTEAFF | TGTGCCAGCAGCCAAGCCGTCGGGGGAGGGACTGAAGCTTTCTTT
TRBD2 | . | TRBJ2-7 | TRBV27 | CASRGGPNLYEQYF | TGTGCCAGCCGCGGGGGGCCAAACCTCTACGAGCAGTACTTC
TRBD1 | . | TRBJ2-7 | TRBV6-5 | CASSSGTGHYEQYF | TGTGCCAGCAGTTCCGGGACAGGCCACTACGAGCAGTACTTC
. | once | TRBJ2-7 | TRBV13 | CASSQRHEQYF | TGTGCCAGCAGCCAGCGTCACGAGCAGTACTTC
. | . | TRBJ1-1 | TRBV20-1 | CSASHRTEAFF | TGCAGTGCTTCCCATCGGACTGAAGCTTTCTTT
TRBD2 | . | TRBJ2-1 | TRBV6-4 | CASSRTSGDNEQFF | TGTGCCAGCAGTCGCACTAGCGGGGACAATGAGCAGTTCTTC
. | . | TRBJ1-6 | TRBV19 | CASSIDRLTGALHF | TGTGCCAGTAGTATAGATCGGCTCACCGGGGCCCTCCACTTT
. | . | TRBJ2-3 | TRBV28 | CASRTGTWRTDTQYF | TGTGCCAGCAGGACCGGGACTTGGCGCACAGATACGCAGTATTTT
. | . | TRBJ2-5 | TRBV29-1 | CSVDRWGSSEETQYF | TGCAGCGTTGACCGATGGGGAAGTAGCGAAGAGACCCAGTACTTC
TRBD1 | . | TRBJ1-2 | TRBV6-2/TRBV6-3 | CASSHADRGGYGYTF | TGTGCCAGCAGCCACGCTGACAGGGGTGGCTATGGCTACACCTTC